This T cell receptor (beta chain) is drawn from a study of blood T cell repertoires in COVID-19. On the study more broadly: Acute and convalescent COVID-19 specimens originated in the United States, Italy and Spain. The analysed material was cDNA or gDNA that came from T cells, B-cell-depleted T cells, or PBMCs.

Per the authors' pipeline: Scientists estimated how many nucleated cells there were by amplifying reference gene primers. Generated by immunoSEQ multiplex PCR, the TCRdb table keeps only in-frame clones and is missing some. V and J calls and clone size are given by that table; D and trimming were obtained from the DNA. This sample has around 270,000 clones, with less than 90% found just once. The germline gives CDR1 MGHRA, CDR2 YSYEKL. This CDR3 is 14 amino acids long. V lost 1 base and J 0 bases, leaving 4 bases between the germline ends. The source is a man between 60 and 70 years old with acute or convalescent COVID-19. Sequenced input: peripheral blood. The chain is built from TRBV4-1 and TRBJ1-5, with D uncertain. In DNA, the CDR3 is TGCGCCAGCAGCCAAGGACATAGCAATCAGCCCCAGCATTTT. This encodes CASSQGHSNQPQHF.